This TCR beta chain was profiled in a study of cytomegalovirus exposure and HLA in healthy donors. General study results and limits: Presence/absence results assume similar sequencing depth per donor, which may not hold. TCR beta chain V- and J-gene trimming was linked, in a later analysis, to a missense variant in DCLRE1C.

This clone was detected a few times. Its antigen is unidentified. With V trimmed by 4 bases and J by 2 bases, 6 bases remained unmatched. There are 16 residues in the CDR3. The V gene's germline CDR1 is MNHEY and CDR2 SMNVEV (reference sequence). PCR used 60 Vbeta primers and 13 Jbeta primers. Clones were sequenced by immunoSEQ multiplex PCR, and TCRdb holds only the in-frame ones, with some missing. The sample contains roughly 100,000 clones, about 71% of which appear only once. The V call is TRBV27, the J call TRBJ2-3; 10 bases are shared with TRBD2. The sequence was collected from a boy aged 5-17 years in good health and CMV-seronegative. The sample taken for sequencing was PBMCs. The CDR3 region has the DNA TGTGCCAGCAGTTCCGGACTAGCGGTTCTCACAGATACGCAGTATTTT. It is translated as CASSSGLAVLTDTQYF.